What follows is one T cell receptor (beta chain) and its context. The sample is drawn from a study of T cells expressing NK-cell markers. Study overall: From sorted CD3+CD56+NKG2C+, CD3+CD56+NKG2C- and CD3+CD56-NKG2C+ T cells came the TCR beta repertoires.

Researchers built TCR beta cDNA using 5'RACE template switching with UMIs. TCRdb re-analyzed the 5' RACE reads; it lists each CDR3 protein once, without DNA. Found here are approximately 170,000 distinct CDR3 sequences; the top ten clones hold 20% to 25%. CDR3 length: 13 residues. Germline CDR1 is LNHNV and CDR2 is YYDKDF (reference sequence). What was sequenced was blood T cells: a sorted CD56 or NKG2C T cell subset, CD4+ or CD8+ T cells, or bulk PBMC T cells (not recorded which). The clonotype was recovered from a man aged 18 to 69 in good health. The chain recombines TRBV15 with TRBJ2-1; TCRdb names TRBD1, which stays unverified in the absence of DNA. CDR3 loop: CATSARSGDEQFF.